The T cell receptor beta chain under discussion was sequenced for a study of T cell repertoires in cytomegalovirus infection. For the study at large: Through public TCR beta signatures, both CMV infection and matching HLA type were indicated. The study's findings and limits: The ex vivo response showed dominance by HLA-C-restricted CMV-specific TCR beta clonotypes.

Each CDR3 protein is one row after TCRdb ran MiXCR on the reads. This sample has about 830,000 distinct CDR3 sequences; over 25% occur once, and the top ten carry around 12%. This clonotype was observed many times. Its specificity is not known. The CDR3 has 14 residues. Germline assignment: CDR1 SGHTA and CDR2 FQGNSA. V dropped 5 bases and J dropped 6; count of bases not matched to a gene: 4. The sequenced sample was cultured CD8+ T cells from PBMCs, obtained from culture after CMV antigen stimulation. The chain combines TRBV7-2 with TRBJ1-4; 9 nucleotides align to TRBD1. The source is a human donor in good health (CMV status not recorded). Some clones in this sample may be carry-over from other donors' samples. CDR3 amino acids: CASSPRTGDEKLFF. CDR3 in DNA: TGTGCCAGCAGCCCCCGGACAGGGGATGAAAAACTGTTTTTT. Supplemented by reference TRBV7-2 and TRBJ1-4, the full variable domain reads GAGVSQSPSNKVTEKGKDVELRCDPISGHTALYWYRQSLGQGLEFLIYFQGNSAPDKSGLPSDRFSAERTGGSVSTLTIQRTQQEDSAVYLCASSPRTGDEKLFFGSGTQLSVL.